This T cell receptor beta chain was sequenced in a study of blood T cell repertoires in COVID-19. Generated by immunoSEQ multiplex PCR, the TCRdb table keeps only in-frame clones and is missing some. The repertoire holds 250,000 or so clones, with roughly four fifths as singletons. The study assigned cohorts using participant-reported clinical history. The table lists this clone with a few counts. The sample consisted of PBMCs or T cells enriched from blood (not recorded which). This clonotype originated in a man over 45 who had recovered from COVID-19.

The CDR3 nucleotides read TGTGCCAGCCGGAACAGTGGTCAGCCCCAGCATTTT. Translation: CASRNSGQPQHF. The V and J genes are TRBV2 and TRBJ1-5, with D unresolved. Deletions cut 8 bases from V and 6 bases from J, with 11 bases between. CDR1 is SNHLY, CDR2 FYNNEI, per germline. The CDR3 is made up of 12 amino acids.